These T cell receptor beta chains were read from a single sample in a study of blood T cell repertoires in COVID-19. This table comes from immunoSEQ multiplex PCR, and its TCRdb copy is limited to in-frame clones, with some not included. The sample contains about 270,000 clones, around 86% of which appear only once. Material for sequencing was PBMCs or T cells enriched from blood (not recorded which). These receptors all come from a man aged 18 to 30 who had recovered from COVID-19. Both conserved end residues are part of each CDR3. A D gene is named only where the DNA matches it firmly. Only part of the rows carry a size: once, few, many, or a class if the clone is expanded.

D gene	CDR3 length	clone size	V gene	J gene	CDR3 protein	CDR3 DNA
TRBD1	14	.	TRBV5-4	TRBJ2-2	CATSGQSNTGELFF	TGTGCCACCTCGGGACAGAGCAACACCGGGGAGCTGTTTTTT
.	18	.	TRBV7-8	TRBJ1-2	CASSLENSPGEISYGYTF	TGTGCCAGCAGCTTAGAGAATTCACCGGGAGAGATTTCCTATGGCTACACCTTC
TRBD1	18	.	TRBV5-1	TRBJ1-3	CASSLSPRTGISGNTIYF	TGCGCCAGCAGCCTAAGCCCCCGGACAGGGATCTCTGGAAACACCATATATTTT
.	12	.	TRBV3-1/TRBV3-2	TRBJ2-5	CASSRGSETQYF	TGTGCCAGCAGCCGGGGCTCAGAGACCCAGTACTTC
TRBD1	12	few	TRBV29-1	TRBJ1-1	CSVGTGGTEAFF	TGCAGCGTCGGGACAGGGGGCACTGAAGCTTTCTTT
TRBD1	16	.	TRBV5-1	TRBJ1-4	CASSLDRGHTNEKLFF	TGCGCCAGCAGCTTGGACAGGGGGCATACTAATGAAAAACTGTTTTTT
.	14	once	TRBV19	TRBJ2-3	CASRSRVGTDTQYF	TGTGCCAGTAGATCTCGGGTCGGCACAGATACGCAGTATTTT
TRBD1	18	.	TRBV13	TRBJ2-1	CASSLDRLGTGRYNEQFF	TGTGCCAGCAGCTTAGATAGGTTAGGGACAGGGCGATACAATGAGCAGTTCTTC
.	13	.	TRBV10-3	TRBJ1-4	CATQPSTNEKLFF	TGTGCCACACAGCCCTCAACTAATGAAAAACTGTTTTTT
.	14	.	TRBV5-1	TRBJ1-6	CASSLGPSGSPLHF	TGCGCCAGCAGCTTAGGCCCCTCGGGTTCACCCCTCCACTTT
TRBD1	15	.	TRBV25-1	TRBJ2-1	CASTPGNRGRDEQFF	TGTGCCAGCACACCCGGGAACAGGGGTCGGGATGAGCAGTTCTTC
TRBD1	16	once	TRBV19	TRBJ1-5	CASSTPDRVSNQPQHF	TGTGCCAGTAGTACCCCCGACAGGGTAAGCAATCAGCCCCAGCATTTT
TRBD1	17	.	TRBV28	TRBJ1-6	CASSLAGQGVFNSPLHF	TGTGCCAGCAGTTTGGCGGGACAGGGGGTGTTTAATTCACCCCTCCACTTT
TRBD2	15	.	TRBV5-1	TRBJ2-2	CASSPGTSQTGELFF	TGCGCCAGCAGCCCCGGGACTAGCCAGACCGGGGAGCTGTTTTTT
.	12	.	TRBV3-1/TRBV3-2	TRBJ1-2	CASSQTNYGYTF	TGTGCCAGCAGCCAAACAAACTATGGCTACACCTTC
TRBD1	16	.	TRBV5-8	TRBJ1-6	CASSHRQGSYNSPLHF	TGTGCCAGCAGCCACCGACAGGGCTCCTATAATTCACCCCTCCACTTT
.	17	.	TRBV5-1	TRBJ2-7	CASSFQQGPRYTYEQYF	TGCGCCAGCAGCTTTCAACAGGGACCCCGCTACACCTACGAGCAGTACTTC
TRBD1	15	.	TRBV3-1/TRBV3-2	TRBJ1-1	CASSHYAGGGTEAFF	TGTGCCAGCAGCCACTACGCAGGGGGAGGCACTGAAGCTTTCTTT
.	12	.	TRBV7-9	TRBJ2-4	CASTSTKNIQYF	TGTGCCAGCACCTCAACCAAAAACATTCAGTACTTC
.	16	.	TRBV10-3	TRBJ1-5	CAISESESNSNQPQHF	TGTGCCATCAGTGAGTCTGAGAGCAATAGCAATCAGCCCCAGCATTTT
.	16	.	TRBV12-1	TRBJ2-5	CASSLTSGRGQETQYF	TGTGCCAGCAGCCTGACTAGCGGGAGAGGGCAAGAGACCCAGTACTTC
TRBD1	13	.	TRBV10-1	TRBJ2-7	CASRQGSSYEQYF	TGCGCCAGCAGACAGGGGTCCTCCTACGAGCAGTACTTC
.	13	.	TRBV20-1	TRBJ2-5	CSASTGAQETQYF	TGCAGTGCTAGTACAGGCGCCCAAGAGACCCAGTACTTC
.	16	.	TRBV4-1	TRBJ1-5	CASSQDPLALYQPQHF	TGCGCCAGCAGCCAAGATCCCCTCGCACTTTACCAGCCCCAGCATTTT
.	15	.	TRBV28	TRBJ2-7	CASSSAPEVRYEQYF	TGTGCCAGCAGTTCGGCACCCGAGGTGCGCTACGAGCAGTACTTC
.	14	.	TRBV27	TRBJ1-1	CASSGQFMNTEAFF	TGTGCCAGCAGCGGACAGTTCATGAACACTGAAGCTTTCTTT
.	13	.	TRBV19	TRBJ1-1	CASSMSPGTEAFF	TGTGCCAGTAGTATGTCGCCCGGGACTGAAGCTTTCTTT
.	14	once	TRBV7-9	TRBJ1-1	CASSFSPPTSEAFF	TGTGCCAGCAGCTTTAGTCCCCCCACTAGTGAAGCTTTCTTT
.	14	.	TRBV28	TRBJ2-5	CASSRLGERETQYF	TGTGCCAGCAGCCGTCTGGGCGAGAGAGAGACCCAGTACTTC
TRBD1	15	.	TRBV7-9	TRBJ2-7	CASSFSGTGGLEQYF	TGTGCCAGCAGCTTTTCCGGGACAGGGGGCCTCGAGCAGTACTTC
.	14	.	TRBV1	TRBJ2-7	CTSSPALPGYEQYF	TGCACCAGCAGCCCCGCCCTCCCAGGCTACGAGCAGTACTTC